Listed below are T cell receptor beta chains from one sample, sequenced in a study of CD8 T cells in Susac syndrome. TCRdb passed the immunoSEQ multiplex PCR reads through MiXCR, listing each CDR3 protein once. The table has about 200,000 distinct CDR3 sequences, approximately 95% seen once. The sample consisted of CD4+ T cells from PBMCs. The source of these receptors is a human donor with multiple sclerosis. Each CDR3 is given with its conserved first and last residue. Fields, in order: J gene, clone size, V gene, D gene, CDR3 DNA, CDR3 protein. D genes are given only for firm matches. A clone size is listed for some rows: how often the clone was seen (once, few, many), or a class if it is expanded.

TRBJ2-3 NA TRBV7-9 TRBD2 TGTGCCAGCAGCCCGACTAGCGACACAGATACGCAGTATTTT CASSPTSDTDTQYF
TRBJ1-1 once TRBV3-1 NA TGTGCCAGCAGCCAAAGGCAGAACACTGAAGCTTTCTTT CASSQRQNTEAFF
TRBJ1-1 NA TRBV3-1 NA TGTGCCAGCACCCAAAGGAGAGGGACTGAAGCTTTCTTT CASTQRRGTEAFF
TRBJ1-2 few TRBV30 TRBD1 TGTGCCTGGGAATTGACAGGGAGCTACACCTTC CAWELTGSYTF
TRBJ2-7 once TRBV3-1 NA TGTGCCAGCAGATTAAACAGCCTTGGAGAGCAGTACTTC CASRLNSLGEQYF
TRBJ2-1 NA TRBV24-1 TRBD1 TGTGCCACCAGTGTCACAGGGGACTACAATGAGCAGTTCTTC CATSVTGDYNEQFF
TRBJ1-1 NA TRBV6-6 NA TGTGCCAGCACTCCGGGGGGTACAGCTTTCTTT CASTPGGTAFF
TRBJ2-7 NA TRBV15 TRBD1 TGTGCCACCAGCAGAGATTTTGGGACAGGGAAAAACGAGCAGTACTTC CATSRDFGTGKNEQYF
TRBJ2-1 few TRBV18 NA TGTGCCAGCTCACCGGACAGCTCCTACAATGAGCAGTTCTTC CASSPDSSYNEQFF
TRBJ2-3 NA TRBV20-1 NA TGCAGTGCTAGACCCTGGGGGACCACAGATACGCAGTATTTT CSARPWGTTDTQYF
TRBJ1-2 NA TRBV2 NA TGTGCCAGCAGCGATACTCGAGGAGGGGGTGGCTACACCTTC CASSDTRGGGGYTF
TRBJ2-1 NA TRBV30 TRBD2 TGTGCCTGGGACTGGGGGGGGACGAGCTCCTACAATGAGCAGTTCTTC CAWDWGGTSSYNEQFF
TRBJ2-2 few TRBV9 NA TGTGCCAGCAGCTCCAACACCGGGGAGCTGTTTTTT CASSSNTGELFF
TRBJ1-6 NA TRBV18 NA TGTGCCAGCCTTAGCTCCTATAATTCACCCCTCCACTTT CASLSSYNSPLHF
TRBJ1-3 NA TRBV2 NA TGTGCCAGCAGTGGGGTCTCTGGAAACACCATATATTTT CASSGVSGNTIYF
TRBJ1-2 NA TRBV15 NA TGTGCCACCAGCAACCGGGGGGGCGGGGGGCGCGTTGACTATGGCTACACCTTC CATSNRGGGGRVDYGYTF
TRBJ2-6 once TRBV5-1 NA TGCGCCAGCAGCGAAGGGCCGTCCTCTGGGGCCAACGTCCTGACTTTC CASSEGPSSGANVLTF
TRBJ2-5 NA TRBV20-1 NA TGCAGCTGCGGGGTCCAAGAGACCCAGTACTTC CSCGVQETQYF
TRBJ1-2 NA TRBV3-1 TRBD1 TGTGCCAGCGCCAATACAGGGGGTACTGGCTACACCTTC CASANTGGTGYTF
TRBJ2-2 NA TRBV7-9 TRBD2 TGTGCCAGCAGCCCCTTGGCGGGGGGAGGCACCGGGGAGCTGTTTTTT CASSPLAGGGTGELFF
TRBJ2-1 NA TRBV20-1 TRBD2 TGCAGTGCTAGAGATCAGTCTAGCGGGGGGGATGAGCAGTTCTTC CSARDQSSGGDEQFF
TRBJ2-5 NA TRBV20-1 TRBD2 TGCAGTGCTCTGGGGACTAGCGTGAAGACCCAGTACTTC CSALGTSVKTQYF
TRBJ2-1 NA TRBV20-1 TRBD2 TGCAGTGCAGGCCAGCGGGGCTACAATGAGCAGTTCTTC CSAGQRGYNEQFF
TRBJ2-5 NA TRBV30 TRBD1 TGTGCCTGGAGTGTATTCAGGGGGCGGCGGGAGACCCAGTACTTC CAWSVFRGRRETQYF
TRBJ2-4 NA TRBV2 NA TGTGCCAGCAGGTACAGGGAAGCCAAAAACATTCAGTACTTC CASRYREAKNIQYF
TRBJ1-2 NA TRBV30 NA TGTGCCGGGGACGGCGGTAACTATGGCTACACCTTC CAGDGGNYGYTF
TRBJ1-6 once TRBV5-6 NA TGTGCCAGCAGCTTGGTGGCTAAGAATTCACCCCTCCACTTT CASSLVAKNSPLHF
TRBJ1-2 NA TRBV30 NA TGTGCCGCTTGCCGGGACGTAAGCTACACCTTC CAACRDVSYTF
TRBJ2-5 NA TRBV2 TRBD2 TGTGCCAGCAGTGGGGGAGGGACTCAAGAGACCCAGTACTTC CASSGGGTQETQYF
TRBJ1-2 NA TRBV6-4 NA TGTGCCAGCAGTGAAATGCAGGGGAGCGGCTACACCTTC CASSEMQGSGYTF
TRBJ2-1 NA TRBV5-1 TRBD2 TGCGCCAGCAGCCTATCTAGCGGGGGGGCGATTGAGCAGTTCTTC CASSLSSGGAIEQFF
TRBJ2-7 NA TRBV6-5 TRBD1 TGTGCCAGCAGCCTCGCCGGGACAGGGGATTACGAGCAGTACTTC CASSLAGTGDYEQYF
TRBJ2-3 NA TRBV5-1 NA TGCGCCAGCAGCTTGGAGGGCAGGTCGGCCACAGATACGCAGTATTTT CASSLEGRSATDTQYF
TRBJ2-3 NA TRBV20-1 NA TGCAGTGCTAGAGGGGAGTTATACGCAGATACGCAGTATTTT CSARGELYADTQYF
TRBJ1-6 NA TRBV30 NA TGTGCCTGGGGGGGGGAGAGAAGGTCACCCCTCCACTTT CAWGGERRSPLHF
TRBJ2-5 NA TRBV20-1 TRBD2 TGCAGTGCTAGCCCACTAGCGGGGGGGGGAACCCAAGAGACCCAGTACTTC CSASPLAGGGTQETQYF
TRBJ2-3 NA TRBV29-1 TRBD1 TGCAGCGTTGAAGTACCACAGCGAGACAGGGGATTAGCAGATACGCAGTATTTT CSVEVPQRDRGLADTQYF
TRBJ2-5 NA TRBV27 NA TGTGCCAGCAGTTTAACCCCGCGGCTGGCCCCTCCAGAGACCCAGTACTTC CASSLTPRLAPPETQYF
TRBJ1-6 NA TRBV30 NA TGTGCCTGGAGTAGATCAGACCCAAGTTCACCCCTCCACTTT CAWSRSDPSSPLHF
TRBJ2-7 NA TRBV20-1 NA TGCAGTGCTAGGGTAACCGCCCGGGGGTGGAACTACGAGCAGTACTTC CSARVTARGWNYEQYF
TRBJ1-5 NA TRBV27 NA TGTGCCAGCACGATGACGGGGTATTTGCATCAGCCCCAGCATTTT CASTMTGYLHQPQHF
TRBJ2-1 NA TRBV2 NA TGTGCCAGCCTGGCAGGGTATGAGCAGTTCTTC CASLAGYEQFF
TRBJ2-7 once TRBV15 NA TGTGCCACCAGCCCGCGACTGAGTAGTGCCTACGAGCAGTACTTC CATSPRLSSAYEQYF
TRBJ2-5 NA TRBV9 NA TGTGCCAGCAGCGTACCAGGGGTCGAGACCCAGTACTTC CASSVPGVETQYF
TRBJ1-1 NA TRBV20-1 TRBD1 TGCAGTGCTGGGACAGGAAGGGTGAACACTGAAGCTTTCTTT CSAGTGRVNTEAFF
TRBJ2-3 NA TRBV5-1 NA TGCGCCAGCAGCTTGGTGAAGGGCACAGATACGCAGTATTTT CASSLVKGTDTQYF
TRBJ1-2 NA TRBV30 NA TGTGCCTGGAGTGAGGGGGAGTCTAGAGGCTACACCTTC CAWSEGESRGYTF
TRBJ1-5 NA TRBV29-1 TRBD1 TGCAGCGTTCGGGGACAGAATCAGCCCCAGCATTTT CSVRGQNQPQHF
TRBJ2-3 NA TRBV7-9 NA TGTGCCAGCAGCCCCGTCGACCCTTCCACAGATACGCAGTATTTT CASSPVDPSTDTQYF
TRBJ2-1 NA TRBV30 TRBD1 TGTGCCTGGAGGATGACAGGGGGACCTTACAATGAGCAGTTCTTC CAWRMTGGPYNEQFF
TRBJ2-7 once TRBV3-1 TRBD1 TGTGCCAGCAGCCAAAAGGGGACAGGGTTGTACGAGCAGTACTTC CASSQKGTGLYEQYF
TRBJ2-7 NA TRBV12-3/TRBV12-4 NA TGTGCCAGCAGTTTAGAACCCCGCCGCTACGAGCAGTACTTC CASSLEPRRYEQYF
TRBJ2-3 NA TRBV5-1 TRBD2 TGCGCCAGCAGCCCGGGACTAGCGGGGTATGTGGATACGCAGTATTTT CASSPGLAGYVDTQYF
TRBJ2-7 once TRBV5-6 NA TGTGCCAGCAGCTTATCAGGGTTCAGCCCCTACGAGCAGTACTTC CASSLSGFSPYEQYF
TRBJ1-2 NA TRBV14 NA TGTGCCAGCAGCCAAGCACAGAACTATGGCTACACCTTC CASSQAQNYGYTF
TRBJ2-3 few TRBV30 NA TGTGCCTGGAGTCCTCTAGGGGATACGCAGTATTTT CAWSPLGDTQYF
TRBJ2-1 NA TRBV27 NA TGTGCCAGCAGACCCACCTACGGGGGACAGAATGAGCAGTTCTTC CASRPTYGGQNEQFF